This TCR beta chain derives from a study of T cell repertoires in cytomegalovirus infection. A single record per CDR3 protein comes from TCRdb applying MiXCR to the reads. The sample shows approximately 590,000 distinct CDR3 sequences, 40% of them seen only once. A note on this clonotype: Its specificity is not known.

Trimming took off 4 bases at V and 2 bases at J, with 21 bases between the two ends. The germline V gene encodes CDR1 SGHTA and CDR2 FQGNSA. CDR3 length: 17 residues. The clonotype was recovered from a human donor in good health (CMV status not recorded). Some clones in this sample may be carry-over from other donors' samples. The specimen was cultured PBMCs, collected from culture after CMV antigen stimulation. The V gene is TRBV7-2, the J gene TRBJ2-7; no clear D. The CDR3 coding sequence is TGTGCCAGCAGCTCTCCTCAACAGCGCATCTTTGCCTACGAGCAGTACTTC. Protein: CASSSPQQRIFAYEQYF.